One sample yielded the 27 T cell receptor beta chains listed below, sequenced in a study of patients and donors after allogeneic stem cell transplantation. Each CDR3 protein is one row after TCRdb ran MiXCR on the RT-PCR reads. The repertoire includes about 400,000 distinct CDR3 sequences, 16% of them detected once, and 6% to 8% sits in the top ten. The sequencing input was blood, either unsorted or a sorted T cell fraction (not recorded which). These receptors were obtained from a human donor who was either an allogeneic HSCT recipient or a stem cell or donor lymphocyte infusion donor (not recorded which). It is not recorded whose cells these are; they may come from a transplant donor.

This clonotype has only a few counts. The gene calls are TRBV12-3 or TRBV12-4 and TRBJ2-1; 11 bases fit TRBD2. The CDR3 consists of 17 residues. The V and J ends lost 2 bases and 7 bases, in that order; junction bases with no gene match: 10. The CDR3 bases are TGTGCCAGCAGTTTAAGAATTAGCGGGAGGGCCTGGAATGAGCAGTTCTTC. It translates to CASSLRISGRAWNEQFF.

The sample holds a few counts of this clonotype. The chain joins TRBV12-3 or TRBV12-4 to TRBJ2-7; D call uncertain. The CDR3 is 14 residues long. Trimming stripped 2 bases from V and 6 bases from J, with 14 bases between. The CDR3 protein is CASSLRQNYVEQYF. Written as DNA, the CDR3 is TGTGCCAGCAGTTTAAGGCAGAACTACGTCGAGCAGTACTTC.

The rearrangement joins TRBV30 to TRBJ2-7; D call uncertain. From germline, CDR1 is GTSNPN and CDR2 SVGIG (reference sequence). CDR3 size: 12 residues. Between the trimmed V and J ends, which lost 0 bases and 2 bases, there was a span of 5 bases. The CDR3 sequence is CAWSVLPYEQYF. The CDR3 nucleotides are TGTGCCTGGAGTGTTCTGCCCTACGAGCAGTACTTC. Supplemented by reference TRBV30 and TRBJ2-7, the full variable domain reads SQTIHQWPATLVQPVGSPLSLECTVEGTSNPNLYWYRQAAGRGLQLLFYSVGIGQISSEVPQNLSASRPQDRQFILSSKKLLLSDSGFYLCAWSVLPYEQYFGPGTRLTVT.

This clonotype was counted at least ten times. This chain links TRBV4-1 with TRBJ2-3; 14 bases map to TRBD2. The CDR3 is made up of 16 amino acids. Germline CDR1 MGHRA, CDR2 YSYEKL. V gave up 8 bases and J gave up 3 bases; unmatched junction bases: 7. The CDR3 spells CASLGGTSGGTDTQYF. The CDR3 DNA follows: TGCGCCAGCCTGGGAGGGACTAGCGGGGGTACAGATACGCAGTATTTT.

The rearrangement joins TRBV7-9 to TRBJ2-3; 10 bases map to TRBD2. The J segment lost 5 bases and the V segment lost 5 bases, leaving 4 bases of the junction unmatched. This CDR3 has 14 residues. In germline, CDR1 is SEHNR, CDR2 FQNEAQ (reference sequence). CDR3 bases: TGTGCCAGCAGCCCGGGGACTAGCGTAGATACGCAGTATTTT. Translated, it gives CASSPGTSVDTQYF.

The chain employs TRBV24-1 and TRBJ1-2, with D uncertain. CDR1 and CDR2 from the germline V gene are KGHDR and SFDVKD. The V end was cut by 1 base, the J end by 8 bases, with 7 bases between. CDR3 length equals 12 residues. The CDR3 DNA reads as TGTGCCACCAGTGATTTCAGCGGCGGCTACACCTTC. Translated, it gives CATSDFSGGYTF.

This clonotype was detected a few times. The chain links TRBV29-1 to TRBJ1-1; a weak D match, TRBD1 (6 bases). The CDR3 has 17 residues. CDR1 and CDR2 (germline): SQVTM, ANQGSEA. As DNA, the CDR3 is TGCAGTACTCGGCGCACGGACAGCCTCGTTGTAAACACTGAAGCTTTCTTT. This codes for CSTRRTDSLVVNTEAFF.

This clonotype was recorded a few times. This chain uses TRBV7-9 with TRBJ2-3; 12 nucleotides match TRBD2. The germline V gene has CDR1 SEHNR and CDR2 FQNEAQ (reference sequence). The J segment lost 3 bases and the V segment lost 3 bases, leaving 4 bases of the junction unmatched. This CDR3 has 16 residues. The CDR3 DNA reads as TGTGCCAGCAGCTTCGCTAGCGGGAGGGGGACAGATACGCAGTATTTT. This gives the protein CASSFASGRGTDTQYF.

This clonotype turned up a few times. The chain employs TRBV4-3 and TRBJ2-5, with D perhaps TRBD2 (5 bases). Germline V gene lookup returns CDR1 LGHNA and CDR2 YSLEER. V dropped 0 bases and J dropped 4 bases, with 18 bases sitting between them. The CDR3 extends over 17 amino acids. The CDR3 protein is CASSQDEGSGGSETQYF. Here the CDR3 DNA reads TGCGCCAGCAGCCAAGATGAGGGCTCCGGCGGGTCAGAGACCCAGTACTTC.

This chain connects TRBV12-3 or TRBV12-4 to TRBJ2-6; D perhaps matches TRBD2 (5 bases). This CDR3 spans 19 amino acids. Trimming cost V 5 bases and J 0 bases, with 20 bases left between them. Here the CDR3 reads CASSLPTYRRASGANVLTF. The CDR3 DNA is TGTGCCAGCAGTCTCCCGACCTACCGGCGGGCCTCTGGGGCCAACGTCCTGACTTTC.

This clonotype was found a few times. V and J are TRBV14 and TRBJ2-3; D may be TRBD2 (5 bases). The germline V and J ends were trimmed by 3 bases and 3 bases, with 13 bases remaining between them. CDR3 length: 15 residues. Looked up from germline, CDR1 is SGHDN and CDR2 is FVKESK. In nucleotides, the CDR3 is TGTGCCAGCAGCCATGACCTCCGGGGAACAGATACGCAGTATTTT. This gives the protein CASSHDLRGTDTQYF.

The chain carries TRBV3-1 and TRBJ2-3; tentatively, D is TRBD1 or TRBD2 (5 bases each). Per the germline V gene, CDR1 is LGHDT and CDR2 is YNNKEL (reference sequence). The CDR3 sequence is 12 residues long. V was shortened by 3 bases and J by 5 bases, with 6 bases between the two germline ends. CDR3 region: CASSQRGDTQYF. As DNA, the CDR3 is TGTGCCAGCAGCCAGAGGGGAGATACGCAGTATTTT.

In this sample, this clonotype turned up many times. V usage is TRBV12-3 or TRBV12-4 and J usage is TRBJ2-3; 14 bases agree with TRBD2. The CDR3 is 18 residues long. V trimming: 6 bases; J trimming: 0 bases; junction bases outside the gene matches: 8. This CDR3 reads CASRGGLAGGTSTDTQYF. The CDR3 coding sequence is TGTGCCAGCAGGGGAGGACTAGCGGGGGGTACTAGCACAGATACGCAGTATTTT.

This clonotype was observed many times. The J gene is TRBJ1-5, the V gene TRBV4-2; D is perhaps TRBD1 (6 bases). The germline CDR1 and CDR2 sequences are LGHNA and YNFKEQ. The length of the CDR3 is 18 residues. V lost 0 bases and J lost 4, with 19 bases in between. CDR3 protein: CASSQDYGGAKMNQPQHF. CDR3 nucleotide sequence: TGTGCCAGCAGCCAAGATTATGGGGGGGCGAAGATGAATCAGCCCCAGCATTTT.

This clonotype was seen only a few times. CDR3 loop: CASSLGISAGSYNEQFF. The CDR3, as DNA: TGCGCCAGCAGCTTGGGGATTAGCGCGGGTTCCTACAATGAGCAGTTCTTC. J is TRBJ2-1 and V is TRBV5-1; D is perhaps TRBD2 (5 bases). Germline V lookup: CDR1 SGHRS, CDR2 YFSETQ. The CDR3 extends over 17 amino acids. Trimming removed 0 bases at V and 1 base at J, with 14 bases between.

The chain is built from TRBV6-5 and TRBJ2-7; tentative D call: TRBD2 (5 bases). The CDR3 loop spans 15 amino acids. Trimming left V 0 bases short and J 4 bases short, with 13 bases between. Germline CDR1 and CDR2: MNHEY and SVGAGI. DNA for the CDR3: TGTGCCAGCAGTTACTCGACGGACTTAAAATACGAGCAGTACTTC. Amino acids: CASSYSTDLKYEQYF.

This clonotype was seen many times. The DNA of the CDR3 is TGTGCCAGCGGGGGGGTGGATACGCAGTATTTT. It specifies CASGGVDTQYF. The chain joins TRBV12-3 or TRBV12-4 to TRBJ2-3; TRBD2 matches 7 bases. V shed 8 bases, J shed 6 bases, and the junction held 2 bases outside the gene matches. This CDR3 contains 11 residues.

The V gene is TRBV7-9, the J gene TRBJ2-7, with D unclear. The CDR3 is made up of 13 amino acids. Germline CDR1 is SEHNR and CDR2 is FQNEAQ (reference sequence). Between the trimmed V and J ends, which lost 1 base and 6 bases, there was a span of 10 bases. The CDR3 loop is CASSLGPVGEQYF. The CDR3 coding sequence is TGTGCCAGCAGCTTAGGACCAGTGGGCGAGCAGTACTTC. The full variable domain, its missing parts supplied by reference TRBV7-9 and TRBJ2-7, is DTGVSQNPRHKITKRGQNVTFRCDPISEHNRLYWYRQTLGQGPEFLTYFQNEAQLEKSRLLSDRFSAERPKGSFSTLEIQRTEQGDSAMYLCASSLGPVGEQYFGPGTRLTVT.

The CDR3 region is CASSPQGISNQPQHF. CDR3 DNA: TGTGCCAGCAGCCCGCAGGGCATTAGCAATCAGCCCCAGCATTTT. V usage is TRBV5-6 and J usage is TRBJ1-5; D perhaps matches TRBD1 (5 bases). The CDR3 totals 15 residues. Germline CDR1 and CDR2: SGHDT and YYEEEE. The V gene lost 4 bases and the J gene lost 0 bases, with 11 bases spanning the gap.

There are a few counts of this clonotype. The DNA of the CDR3 is TGTGCCACCAGTGATCTAGAGGGTAATGAGCAGTTCTTC. Protein product: CATSDLEGNEQFF. The gene calls are TRBV24-1 and TRBJ2-1, with D maybe TRBD2 (5 bases). Between the trimmed V and J ends, which lost 3 bases and 7 bases, there was a span of 9 bases. Per germline, CDR1 KGHDR and CDR2 SFDVKD. This CDR3 is built from 13 residues.

This clonotype was observed a handful of times. CDR3 in amino acids: CSAKVPLAGGPRNEQFF. CDR3 bases: TGCAGCGCAAAAGTCCCACTAGCGGGAGGGCCGAGGAATGAGCAGTTCTTC. The chain links TRBV29-1 to TRBJ2-1, with 13 nucleotides matching TRBD2. V gave up 7 bases and J gave up 7 bases; unmatched junction bases: 16. Germline-derived CDR1 and CDR2 are SQVTM and ANQGSEA. The CDR3 has 17 amino acids.

V gene TRBV27 combines with J gene TRBJ2-7, with D perhaps TRBD2 (6 bases). The CDR3 consists of 16 residues. Germline V CDR1 and CDR2: MNHEY, SMNVEV (reference sequence). V was pared by 2 bases and J by 7 bases, with 21 bases between. The CDR3 DNA reads as TGTGCCAGCAGTTTAGGCTCCCCCGAGGGACTTGCGGAGCAGTACTTC. Protein: CASSLGSPEGLAEQYF.

Remarks on this clonotype: One end of the junction does not line up with germline, which may come from a read error. The chain has TRBV5-5 and TRBJ1-2, with D hard to call. From germline, CDR1 is SGHKS and CDR2 YYEKEE (reference sequence). CDR3 size: 13 residues. The CDR3 region has the DNA TGTGCCAGCAGCTTGGCAGGAAACTGTGGCTACACCTTC. Translation gives CASSLAGNCGYTF.

This clonotype showed up many times. The rearrangement joins TRBV5-1 to TRBJ2-3; D is unresolved. The germline V gene has CDR1 SGHRS and CDR2 YFSETQ. V gave up 4 bases and J gave up 5 bases, with 11 bases separating them. The CDR3 covers 13 residues. This CDR3 is CASSDVIGDTQYF. The CDR3, as DNA: TGCGCCAGCAGCGACGTTATTGGAGATACGCAGTATTTT.

J is TRBJ2-1 and V is TRBV5-1, with 10 bases identical to TRBD2. Per germline, CDR1 SGHRS and CDR2 YFSETQ. V trimming: 3 bases; J trimming: 5 bases; junction bases outside the gene matches: 2. The CDR3 sequence is 14 residues long. The DNA of the CDR3 is TGCGCCAGCAGCTGGACTAGCGGTCACAATGAGCAGTTCTTC. This gives the protein CASSWTSGHNEQFF.

The chain has TRBV12-3 or TRBV12-4 and TRBJ2-1, with 11 bases lining up with TRBD2. This CDR3 has 15 residues. V was pared by 7 bases and J by 2 bases, with 4 bases of the junction left unmatched. CDR3 residues: CASINSGRAYNEQFF. CDR3 nucleotide sequence: TGTGCCAGCATCAATAGCGGGAGGGCCTACAATGAGCAGTTCTTC.

This clonotype was seen more than once but under ten times. The chain couples TRBV5-4 to TRBJ2-1, with 10 positions matching TRBD2. J gave up 8 bases and V 2 bases, and 7 bases lay outside the gene matches. CDR3 size: 15 residues. The germline gives CDR1 SGHNT, CDR2 YYREEE (reference sequence). CDR3 region: CASSLAGGPLYEQFF. The CDR3 DNA sequence: TGTGCCAGCAGCTTAGCGGGAGGGCCCCTCTATGAGCAGTTCTTC.